This TCR beta chain was retrieved from a study of blood T cell repertoires in COVID-19. This clone has only a few counts. The method was immunoSEQ multiplex PCR; TCRdb's version includes in-frame clones alone and lacks a portion of them. The sample contains approximately 170,000 clones, roughly 84% of which appear only once. V gave up 4 bases and J gave up 1 base; unmatched junction bases: 9. Germline V CDR1 and CDR2: SGHRS, YFSETQ. This CDR3 comprises 16 residues. The clonotype originates from a woman of 80 years or more with active or convalescent COVID-19. This sequence joins TRBV5-1 and TRBJ1-1; TRBD1 matches 8 bases. Sequenced sample: peripheral blood. The CDR3 spells CASSTTDRGWNTEAFF. CDR3 DNA: TGCGCCAGCAGCACGACAGACAGGGGATGGAACACTGAAGCTTTCTTT.